Below are 12 T cell receptor beta chains sequenced from a single sample in a study of CD8 T cells in ankylosing spondylitis. Study observations and caveats: A motif in TCR beta, a set of roughly 8 highly homologous variants, appeared characteristic of ankylosing spondylitis blood.

TCRdb reprocessed the 5' RACE reads with MiXCR, giving one entry per CDR3 protein. The data show hundreds of thousands of distinct CDR3 sequences, roughly 10% seen once. Their antigen targets remain unknown. Sequenced sample: blood, either unsorted or a sorted T cell fraction (not recorded which). These receptors all come from a male donor with ankylosing spondylitis.

This clonotype was recorded a few times. V is TRBV6-2 or TRBV6-3 and J is TRBJ2-5; D remains ambiguous. V was shortened by 10 bases and J by 2 bases, with 14 bases between the two germline ends. Germline CDR1 and CDR2: MNHEY and SVGEGT. CDR3 length: 13 amino acids. CDR3 DNA: TGTGCCACTAACAAGGACGGACAAGAGACCCAGTACTTC. This encodes CATNKDGQETQYF.

This clonotype was observed a few times. The chain has TRBV11-2 and TRBJ1-2, with D possibly being TRBD1 (6 bases). The length of the CDR3 is 15 residues. The germline V and J ends were trimmed by 3 bases and 7 bases, with 18 bases remaining between them. Germline V lookup: CDR1 SGHAT, CDR2 FQNNGV. DNA for the CDR3: TGTGCCAGCAGCTTCCTGGCCAGGGGAGAAGGTGGCTACACCTTC. Its translation: CASSFLARGEGGYTF.

This clonotype was detected only a few times. V and J are TRBV4-3 and TRBJ1-2; the D is unclear. V lost 0 bases and J lost 4, with 12 bases in between. Germline V CDR1 and CDR2: LGHNA, YSLEER. The CDR3 spans 15 residues. The CDR3 region has the DNA TGCGCCAGCAGCCAAGATCGTGGCAGAGTCTATGGCTACACCTTC. This codes for CASSQDRGRVYGYTF.

This clonotype was seen only a few times. The gene calls are TRBV6-5 and TRBJ2-7, with D possibly TRBD1 on 6 matching bases. The CDR3 contains 13 residues. CDR1 and CDR2 (germline): MNHEY, SVGAGI. V was cut by 6 bases and J by 4 bases, with 13 bases left in between. CDR3 amino acids: CASSYRESYEQYF. The CDR3 region has the DNA TGTGCCAGCAGCTACAGGGAATCATACGAGCAGTACTTC.

Only a few counts were recorded for this clonotype. The rearrangement links TRBV5-6 to TRBJ2-5; D call uncertain. CDR1 and CDR2 from the germline V gene are SGHDT and YYEEEE. Trimming cost V 2 bases and J 5 bases, with 10 bases left between them. CDR3 length: 13 amino acids. CDR3 sequence (DNA): TGTGCCAGCAGCTTTGGCCCCGAGGAGACCCAGTACTTC. It translates to CASSFGPEETQYF.

The rearrangement links TRBV5-4 to TRBJ2-7; D remains ambiguous. The CDR3 extends over 13 amino acids. CDR1 and CDR2 from the germline V gene are SGHNT and YYREEE (reference sequence). V was cut by 0 bases and J by 3 bases, with 7 bases left in between. The CDR3 DNA is TGTGCCAGCAGCTTGGGTATGGACTACGAGCAGTACTTC. It specifies CASSLGMDYEQYF.

The chain joins TRBV6-5 to TRBJ2-7; 14 bases map to TRBD2. The CDR3 length is 16 residues. The trim removed 4 bases at V and 5 bases at J, leaving 7 bases unmatched. Looked up from germline, CDR1 is MNHEY and CDR2 is SVGAGI. The CDR3 reads CASSSKSGLAGDEQYF. In DNA, the CDR3 is TGTGCCAGCAGTTCCAAGTCGGGACTAGCGGGAGACGAGCAGTACTTC.

At least ten counts were recorded for this clonotype. The V and J genes are TRBV11-2 and TRBJ2-1; D uncertain. This CDR3 region has 14 residues. The germline V gene encodes CDR1 SGHAT and CDR2 FQNNGV. Deletions cut 1 base from V and 0 bases from J, with 4 bases between. The CDR3 here is CASSLVTSYNEQFF. The CDR3 DNA sequence: TGTGCCAGCAGCTTAGTAACCTCCTACAATGAGCAGTTCTTC. Full variable domain (outside the CDR3, taken from reference TRBV11-2 and TRBJ2-1): EAGVAQSPRYKIIEKRQSVAFWCNPISGHATLYWYQQILGQGPKLLIQFQNNGVVDDSQLPKDRFSAERLKGVDSTLKIQPAKLEDSAVYLCASSLVTSYNEQFFGPGTRLTVL.

V and J are TRBV7-2 and TRBJ2-7, with D possibly TRBD2 on 6 matching bases. Trimming cost V 2 bases and J 5 bases, with 10 bases left between them. The CDR3 length is 13 residues. Per germline, CDR1 SGHTA and CDR2 FQGNSA. CDR3 sequence: CASSLTSWNEQYF. The CDR3 coding sequence is TGTGCCAGCAGCTTAACTAGCTGGAACGAGCAGTACTTC.

The table lists this clonotype with many counts. The rearrangement links TRBV29-1 to TRBJ2-6; maybe TRBD2 (5 bases). CDR1 SQVTM and CDR2 ANQGSEA come from the germline V gene. V lost 0 bases, J lost 1 base, and 16 bases lay in between. This CDR3 spans 18 amino acids. The CDR3 DNA reads as TGCAGCGTTGAAGACGACGGGAAACTCAGATCTGGGGCCAACGTCCTGACTTTC. Encoded protein: CSVEDDGKLRSGANVLTF.

This rearrangement joins TRBV5-4 to TRBJ2-1; 8 nucleotides line up with TRBD2. This CDR3 region has 16 residues. With 5 bases clipped from V and 3 bases from J, the junction kept 10 bases outside the gene matches. Germline V gene lookup returns CDR1 SGHNT and CDR2 YYREEE (reference sequence). This chain's CDR3 is CASREGLGGFYNEQFF. Here the CDR3 DNA reads TGTGCCAGCAGAGAGGGACTAGGGGGATTCTACAATGAGCAGTTCTTC.

This chain uses TRBV7-2 with TRBJ2-7, with a possible D match to TRBD1 (6 bases). Per the germline V gene, CDR1 is SGHTA and CDR2 is FQGNSA. The CDR3 extends over 14 amino acids. The V gene lost 5 bases and the J gene lost 5 bases, with 16 bases spanning the gap. CDR3 loop: CASSPRRDKNEQYF. The CDR3 coding sequence is TGTGCCAGCAGCCCCCGCCGGGACAAGAACGAGCAGTACTTC.